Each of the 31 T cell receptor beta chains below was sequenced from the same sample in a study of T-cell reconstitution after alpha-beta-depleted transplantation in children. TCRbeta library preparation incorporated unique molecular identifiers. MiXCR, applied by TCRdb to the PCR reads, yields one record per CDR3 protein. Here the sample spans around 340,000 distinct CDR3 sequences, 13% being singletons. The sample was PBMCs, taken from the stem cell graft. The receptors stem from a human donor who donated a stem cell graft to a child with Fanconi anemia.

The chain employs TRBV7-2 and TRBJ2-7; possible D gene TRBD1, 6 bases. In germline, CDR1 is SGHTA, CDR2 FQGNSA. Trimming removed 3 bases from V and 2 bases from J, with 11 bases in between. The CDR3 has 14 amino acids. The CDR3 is CASSFITGTYEQYF. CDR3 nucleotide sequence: TGTGCCAGCAGCTTCATCACAGGGACCTACGAGCAGTACTTC.

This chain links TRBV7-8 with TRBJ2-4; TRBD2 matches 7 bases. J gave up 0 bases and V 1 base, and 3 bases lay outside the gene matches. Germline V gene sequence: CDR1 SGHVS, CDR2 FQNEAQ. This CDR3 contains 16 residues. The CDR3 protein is CASSLVASGAKNIQYF. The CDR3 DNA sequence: TGTGCCAGCAGCTTAGTGGCTAGCGGAGCCAAAAACATTCAGTACTTC.

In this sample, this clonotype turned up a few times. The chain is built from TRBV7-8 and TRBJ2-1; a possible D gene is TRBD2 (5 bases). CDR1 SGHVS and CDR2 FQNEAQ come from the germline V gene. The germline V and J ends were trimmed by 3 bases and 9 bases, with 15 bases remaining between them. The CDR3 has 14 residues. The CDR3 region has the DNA TGTGCCAGCAGCTTTGGAGACTACCCCAGTGAGCAGTTCTTC. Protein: CASSFGDYPSEQFF.

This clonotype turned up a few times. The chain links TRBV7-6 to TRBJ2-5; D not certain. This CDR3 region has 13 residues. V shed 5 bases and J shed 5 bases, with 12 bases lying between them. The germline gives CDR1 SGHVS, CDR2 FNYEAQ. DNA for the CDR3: TGTGCCAGCAGCCCGTCTCAGGTGGAGACCCAGTACTTC. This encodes CASSPSQVETQYF.

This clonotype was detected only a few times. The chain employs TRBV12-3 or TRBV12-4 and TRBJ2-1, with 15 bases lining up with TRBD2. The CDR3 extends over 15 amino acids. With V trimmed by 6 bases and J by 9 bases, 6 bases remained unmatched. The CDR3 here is CASRPRTSGGGEQFF. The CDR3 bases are TGTGCCAGCAGACCGAGGACTAGCGGGGGGGGTGAGCAGTTCTTC.

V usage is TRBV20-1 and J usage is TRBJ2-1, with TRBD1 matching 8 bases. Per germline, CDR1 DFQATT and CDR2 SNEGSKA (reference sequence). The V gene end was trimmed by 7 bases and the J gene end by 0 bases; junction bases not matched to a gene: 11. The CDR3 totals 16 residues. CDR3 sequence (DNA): TGCAGTGTCGGACAGGGAAATGGGGGCTCCTACAATGAGCAGTTCTTC. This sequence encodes CSVGQGNGGSYNEQFF.

The CDR3 bases are TGTGCCAGCGGTCCGGCGGCGGCGGGGAGCTCCTACAATGAGCAGTTCTTC. As protein: CASGPAAAGSSYNEQFF. The V and J genes are TRBV6-1 and TRBJ2-1; perhaps TRBD2 as D (6 bases). The germline CDR1 and CDR2 sequences are MNHNS and SASEGT. The germline V and J ends were trimmed by 8 bases and 0 bases, with 20 bases remaining between them. The CDR3 has 17 residues.

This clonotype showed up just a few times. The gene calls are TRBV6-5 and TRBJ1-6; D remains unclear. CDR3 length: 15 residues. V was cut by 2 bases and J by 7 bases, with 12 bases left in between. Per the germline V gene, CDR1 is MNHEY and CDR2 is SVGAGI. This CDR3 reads CASSYSGAENSPLHF. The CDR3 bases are TGTGCCAGCAGTTACAGTGGCGCGGAGAATTCACCCCTCCACTTT.

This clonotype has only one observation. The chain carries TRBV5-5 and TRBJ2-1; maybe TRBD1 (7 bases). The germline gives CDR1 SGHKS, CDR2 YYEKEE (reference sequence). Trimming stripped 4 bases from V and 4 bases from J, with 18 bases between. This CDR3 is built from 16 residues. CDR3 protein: CASSRPGGQRYNEQFF. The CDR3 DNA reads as TGTGCCAGCAGCCGCCCCGGGGGACAGAGATACAATGAGCAGTTCTTC.

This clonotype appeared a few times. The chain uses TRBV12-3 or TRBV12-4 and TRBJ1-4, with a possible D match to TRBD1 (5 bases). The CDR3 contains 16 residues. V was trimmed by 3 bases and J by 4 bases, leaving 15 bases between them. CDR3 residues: CASSFGTALGNEKLFF. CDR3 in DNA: TGTGCCAGCAGTTTCGGGACCGCACTCGGTAATGAAAAACTGTTTTTT.

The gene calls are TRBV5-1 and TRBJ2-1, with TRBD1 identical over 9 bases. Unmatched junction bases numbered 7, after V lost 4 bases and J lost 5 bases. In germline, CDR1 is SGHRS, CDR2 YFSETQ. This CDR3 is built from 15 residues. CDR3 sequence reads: CASSRTGEFDNEQFF. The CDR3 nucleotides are TGCGCCAGCAGCCGGACAGGGGAGTTTGACAATGAGCAGTTCTTC.

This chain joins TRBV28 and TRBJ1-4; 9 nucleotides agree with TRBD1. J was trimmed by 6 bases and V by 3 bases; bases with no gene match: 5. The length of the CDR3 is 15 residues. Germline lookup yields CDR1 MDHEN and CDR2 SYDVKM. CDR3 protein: CASSLPDRGYEKLFF. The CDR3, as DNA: TGTGCCAGCAGTTTGCCGGACAGGGGATATGAAAAACTGTTTTTT. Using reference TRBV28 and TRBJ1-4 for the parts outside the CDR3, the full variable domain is DVKVTQSSRYLVKRTGEKVFLECVQDMDHENMFWYRQDPGLGLRLIYFSYDVKMKEKGDIPEGYSVSREKKERFSLILESASTNQTSMYLCASSLPDRGYEKLFFGSGTQLSVL.

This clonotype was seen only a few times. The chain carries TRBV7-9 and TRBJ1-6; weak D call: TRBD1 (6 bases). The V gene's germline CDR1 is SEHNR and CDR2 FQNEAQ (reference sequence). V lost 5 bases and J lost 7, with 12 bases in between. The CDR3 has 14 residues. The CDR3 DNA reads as TGTGCCAGCAGCCTACCTACAGGGAATTCACCCCTCCACTTT. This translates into CASSLPTGNSPLHF.

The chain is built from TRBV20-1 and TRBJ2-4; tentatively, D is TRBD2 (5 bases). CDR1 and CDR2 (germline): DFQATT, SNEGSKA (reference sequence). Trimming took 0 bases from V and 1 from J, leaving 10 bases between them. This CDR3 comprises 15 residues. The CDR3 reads CSARDLARAKNIQYF. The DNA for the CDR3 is TGCAGTGCTAGAGATCTAGCCCGTGCCAAAAACATTCAGTACTTC.

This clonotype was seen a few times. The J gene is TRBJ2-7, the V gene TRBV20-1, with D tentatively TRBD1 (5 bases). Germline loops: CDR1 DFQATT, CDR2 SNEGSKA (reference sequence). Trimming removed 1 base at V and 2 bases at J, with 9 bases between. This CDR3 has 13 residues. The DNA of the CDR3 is TGCAGTGCTAGAGCCCAGGGAACCTACGAGCAGTACTTC. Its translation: CSARAQGTYEQYF.

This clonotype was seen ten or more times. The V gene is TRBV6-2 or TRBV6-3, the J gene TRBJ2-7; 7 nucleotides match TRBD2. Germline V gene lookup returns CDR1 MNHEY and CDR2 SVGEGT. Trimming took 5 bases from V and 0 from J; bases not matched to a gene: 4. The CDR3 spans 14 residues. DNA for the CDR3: TGTGCCAGCAGTAGGGGAGGGATCTCCTACGAGCAGTACTTC. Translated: CASSRGGISYEQYF.

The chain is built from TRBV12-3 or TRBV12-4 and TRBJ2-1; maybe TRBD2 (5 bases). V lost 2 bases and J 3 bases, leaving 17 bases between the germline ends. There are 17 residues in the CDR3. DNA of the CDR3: TGTGCCAGCAGTTTAAGGGCACGAGGAGGCTACTACAATGAGCAGTTCTTC. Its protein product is CASSLRARGGYYNEQFF.

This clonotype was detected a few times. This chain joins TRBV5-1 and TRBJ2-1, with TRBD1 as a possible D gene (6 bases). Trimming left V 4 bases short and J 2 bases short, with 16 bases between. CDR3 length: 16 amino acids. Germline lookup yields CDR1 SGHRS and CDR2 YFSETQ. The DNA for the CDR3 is TGCGCCAGCAGCCTGCAGGGGCTCCGAACCTACAATGAGCAGTTCTTC. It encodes CASSLQGLRTYNEQFF.

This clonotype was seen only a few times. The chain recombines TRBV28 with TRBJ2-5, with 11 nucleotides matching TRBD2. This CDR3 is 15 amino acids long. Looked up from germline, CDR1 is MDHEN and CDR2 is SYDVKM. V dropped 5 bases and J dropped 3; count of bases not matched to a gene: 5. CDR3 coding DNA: TGTGCCAGCAGTCCCCAGGGACTAGCGGAAGAGACCCAGTACTTC. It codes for CASSPQGLAEETQYF.

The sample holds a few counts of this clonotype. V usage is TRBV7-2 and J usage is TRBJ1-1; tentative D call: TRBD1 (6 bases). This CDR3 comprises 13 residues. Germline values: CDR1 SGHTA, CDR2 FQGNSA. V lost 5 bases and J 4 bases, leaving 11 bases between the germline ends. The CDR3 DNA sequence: TGTGCCAGCAGCCCGACGACAGGCACTGAAGCTTTCTTT. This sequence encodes CASSPTTGTEAFF.

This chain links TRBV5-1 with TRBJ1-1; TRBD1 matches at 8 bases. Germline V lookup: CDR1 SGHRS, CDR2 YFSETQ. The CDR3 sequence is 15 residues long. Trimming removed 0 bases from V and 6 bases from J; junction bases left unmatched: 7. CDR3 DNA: TGCGCCAGCAGCTTGGCAGGGGGCGCAGAGGCTGAAGCTTTCTTT. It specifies CASSLAGGAEAEAFF. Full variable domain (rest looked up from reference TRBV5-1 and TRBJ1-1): KAGVTQTPRYLIKTRGQQVTLSCSPISGHRSVSWYQQTPGQGLQFLFEYFSETQRNKGNFPGRFSGRQFSNSRSEMNVSTLELGDSALYLCASSLAGGAEAEAFFGQGTRLTVV.

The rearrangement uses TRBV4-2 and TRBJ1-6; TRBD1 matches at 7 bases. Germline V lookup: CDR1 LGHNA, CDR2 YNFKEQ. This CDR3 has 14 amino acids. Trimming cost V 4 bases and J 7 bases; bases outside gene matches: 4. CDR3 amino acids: CASSRNRGNSPLHF. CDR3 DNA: TGTGCCAGCAGCCGTAACAGGGGCAATTCACCCCTCCACTTT.

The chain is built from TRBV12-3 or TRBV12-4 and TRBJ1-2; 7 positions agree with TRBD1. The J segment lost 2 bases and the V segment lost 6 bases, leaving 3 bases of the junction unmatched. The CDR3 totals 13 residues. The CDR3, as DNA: TGTGCCAGCAGCATGGACAGGAACTATGGCTACACCTTC. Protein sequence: CASSMDRNYGYTF.

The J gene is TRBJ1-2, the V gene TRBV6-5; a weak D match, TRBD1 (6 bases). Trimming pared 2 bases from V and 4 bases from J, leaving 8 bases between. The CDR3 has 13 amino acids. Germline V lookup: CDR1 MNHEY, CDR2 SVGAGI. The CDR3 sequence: CASSYGTLYGYTF. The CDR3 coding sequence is TGTGCCAGCAGTTACGGGACACTCTATGGCTACACCTTC.

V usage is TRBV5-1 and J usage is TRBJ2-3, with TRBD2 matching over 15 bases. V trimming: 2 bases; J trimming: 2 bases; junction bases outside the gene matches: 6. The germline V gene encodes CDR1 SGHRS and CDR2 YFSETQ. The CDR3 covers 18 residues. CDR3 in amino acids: CASSFGTSGGSYTDTQYF. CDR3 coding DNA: TGCGCCAGCAGCTTCGGGACTAGCGGGGGGTCCTACACAGATACGCAGTATTTT.

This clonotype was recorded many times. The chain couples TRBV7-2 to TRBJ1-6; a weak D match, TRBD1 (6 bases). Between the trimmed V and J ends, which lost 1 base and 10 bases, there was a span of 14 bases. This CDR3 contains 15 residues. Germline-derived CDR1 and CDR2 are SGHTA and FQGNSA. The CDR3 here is CASSLGVRQGSPLHF. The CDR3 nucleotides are TGTGCCAGCAGCTTAGGGGTGAGGCAGGGGTCACCCCTCCACTTT. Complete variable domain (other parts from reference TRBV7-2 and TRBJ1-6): GAGVSQSPSNKVTEKGKDVELRCDPISGHTALYWYRQSLGQGLEFLIYFQGNSAPDKSGLPSDRFSAERTGGSVSTLTIQRTQQEDSAVYLCASSLGVRQGSPLHFGNGTRLTVT.

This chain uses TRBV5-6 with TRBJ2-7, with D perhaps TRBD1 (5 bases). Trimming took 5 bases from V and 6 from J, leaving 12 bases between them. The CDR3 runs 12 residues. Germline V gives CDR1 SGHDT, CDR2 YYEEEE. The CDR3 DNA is TGTGCCAGCAGTTTGACAGTGGGCGAGCAGTACGTC. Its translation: CASSLTVGEQYV.

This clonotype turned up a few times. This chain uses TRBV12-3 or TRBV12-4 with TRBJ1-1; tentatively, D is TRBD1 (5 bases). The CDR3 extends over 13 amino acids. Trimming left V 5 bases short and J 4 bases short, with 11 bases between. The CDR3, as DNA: TGTGCCAGCAGTGGACAAAGGGGCACTGAAGCTTTCTTT. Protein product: CASSGQRGTEAFF.

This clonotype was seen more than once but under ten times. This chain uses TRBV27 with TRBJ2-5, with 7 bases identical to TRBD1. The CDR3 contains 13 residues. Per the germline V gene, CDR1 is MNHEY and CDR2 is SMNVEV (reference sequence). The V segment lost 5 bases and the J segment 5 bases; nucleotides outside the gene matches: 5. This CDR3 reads CASSNRGRETQYF. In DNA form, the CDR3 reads TGTGCCAGCAGTAACAGGGGCAGGGAGACCCAGTACTTC.

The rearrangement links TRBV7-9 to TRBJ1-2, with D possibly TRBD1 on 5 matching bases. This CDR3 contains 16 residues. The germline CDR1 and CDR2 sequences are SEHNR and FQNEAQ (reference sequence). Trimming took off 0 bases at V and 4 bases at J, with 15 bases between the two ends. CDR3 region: CASSLALSQVGYGYTF. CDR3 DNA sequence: TGTGCCAGCAGCTTAGCGCTGTCACAGGTGGGCTATGGCTACACCTTC.

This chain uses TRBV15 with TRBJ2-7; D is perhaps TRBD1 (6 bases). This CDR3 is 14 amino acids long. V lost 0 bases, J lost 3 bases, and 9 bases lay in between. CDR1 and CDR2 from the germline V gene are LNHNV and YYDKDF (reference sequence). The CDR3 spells CATSRDRGRYEQYF. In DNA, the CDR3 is TGTGCCACCAGCAGAGACAGGGGCCGCTACGAGCAGTACTTC.